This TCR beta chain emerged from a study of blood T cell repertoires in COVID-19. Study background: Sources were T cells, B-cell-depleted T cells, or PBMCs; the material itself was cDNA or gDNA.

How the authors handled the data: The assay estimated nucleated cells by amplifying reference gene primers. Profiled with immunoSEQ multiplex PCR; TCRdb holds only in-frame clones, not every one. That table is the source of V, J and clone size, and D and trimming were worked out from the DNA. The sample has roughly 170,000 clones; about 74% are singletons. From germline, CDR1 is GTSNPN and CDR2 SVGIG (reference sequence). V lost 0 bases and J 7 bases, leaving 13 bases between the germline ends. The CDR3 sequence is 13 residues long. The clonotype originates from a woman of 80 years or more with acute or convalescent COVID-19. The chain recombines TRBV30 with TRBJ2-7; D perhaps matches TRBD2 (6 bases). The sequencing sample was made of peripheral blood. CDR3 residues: CAWSVWLAREQYF. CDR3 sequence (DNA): TGTGCCTGGAGTGTTTGGCTAGCGAGGGAGCAGTACTTC.